The clone carrying this T cell receptor (beta chain) was seen once. Its antigen is undetermined. The data were taken from a study of T cell responses to AZD1222 COVID-19 vaccine. Study-wide results and limits: Donors skewed white British and female; clonal diversity was possibly underestimated. Only six individuals given AZD1222 were seropositive at baseline.

This CDR3 spans 16 amino acids. Germline CDR1 reads KGHSH; CDR2 reads LQKENI. V lost 2 bases, J lost 5 bases, and 16 bases lay in between. TCRdb's copy holds only in-frame clones and misses some; the assay was immunoSEQ multiplex PCR. The sample shows 180,000 or so clones, roughly 92% of them seen only once. The TCR comes from an adult who received the AZD1222 COVID-19 vaccine. The V call is TRBV18, the J call TRBJ2-1; TRBD2 is a possible D gene (6 bases). Here the sequenced sample was peripheral blood, taken 28 days after the second AZD1222 dose. CDR3 amino acids: CASSPKGGEVHNEQFF. The CDR3 DNA reads TGTGCCAGCTCACCAAAGGGCGGGGAGGTACACAATGAGCAGTTCTTC.